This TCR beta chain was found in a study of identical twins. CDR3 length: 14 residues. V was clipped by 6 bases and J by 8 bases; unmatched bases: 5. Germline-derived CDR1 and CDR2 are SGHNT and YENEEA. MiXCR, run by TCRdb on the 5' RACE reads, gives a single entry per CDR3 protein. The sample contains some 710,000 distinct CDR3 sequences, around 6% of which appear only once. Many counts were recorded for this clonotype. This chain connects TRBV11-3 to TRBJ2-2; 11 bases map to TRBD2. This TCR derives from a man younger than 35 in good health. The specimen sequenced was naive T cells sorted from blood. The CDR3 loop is CASRLTSGIGELFF. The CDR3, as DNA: TGTGCCAGCAGATTGACTAGCGGGATTGGGGAGCTGTTTTTT.